The table lists the clone carrying this T cell receptor (beta chain) with a few counts. As yet, its antigen is unknown. The sample is drawn from a study of post-analysis software for immune sequencing data. Study conclusions and caveats: Roughly 5 TRBV segments (TRBV5-6, TRBV5-1 and TRBV20-1 among them) occurred more frequently in patients than in controls. The authors found that F measure strongly co-clustered same-batch samples.

With 4 bases removed from V and 1 base from J, the gap between germline ends came to 22 bases. There are 18 residues in the CDR3. The germline gives CDR1 MGHDK, CDR2 SYGVNS. Researchers reported that TCR beta cDNA libraries carried unique molecular identifiers. Via MiXCR, TCRdb re-called the PCR reads, giving one row per CDR3 protein. Of roughly 430,000 distinct CDR3 sequences listed, about 39% are singletons. The sequence was obtained from a girl aged 2 to 10 with multiple sclerosis. V and J are TRBV25-1 and TRBJ2-5, with D perhaps TRBD1 (6 bases). Sequencing was performed on blood. The CDR3 protein is CASSGFHRERTTQETQYF. DNA of the CDR3: TGTGCCAGCAGTGGATTTCACAGGGAAAGAACGACCCAAGAGACCCAGTACTTC.